These 7 T cell receptor beta chains share one sample of origin, sequenced in a study of CD8 T cells in Susac syndrome. When the RNA was reverse transcribed, random hexamers were used with an input of roughly 0.45 to 1 ug. TCRdb re-called the immunoSEQ multiplex PCR reads with MiXCR, one entry per CDR3 protein. The sample lists about 130,000 distinct CDR3 sequences; around 94% were seen once. The sample was CD8+ T cells from PBMCs. The origin of the receptors is a human donor with Susac syndrome.

The rearrangement joins TRBV12-3 or TRBV12-4 to TRBJ1-6; 7 bases align to TRBD1. The CDR3 extends over 14 amino acids. The J segment lost 6 bases and the V segment lost 5 bases, leaving 4 bases of the junction unmatched. The CDR3 protein is CASSLTGSNSPLHF. In DNA, the CDR3 is TGTGCCAGCAGTCTGACAGGGTCTAATTCACCCCTCCACTTT.

The V gene is TRBV29-1, the J gene TRBJ1-2, with TRBD1 matching over 7 bases. The CDR3 runs 13 residues. Trimming took 6 bases from V and 6 from J; bases not matched to a gene: 10. The germline gives CDR1 SQVTM, CDR2 ANQGSEA. The CDR3 region is CSVATPQGDGYTF. For the CDR3, the DNA is TGCAGCGTGGCTACACCCCAGGGGGATGGCTACACCTTC.

The gene calls are TRBV12-5 and TRBJ1-5, with 9 bases fitting TRBD1. Per germline, CDR1 LGHNT and CDR2 FRNRAP. Losses at the gene ends were 7 bases for V and 3 bases for J; bases not matched to a gene: 7. The CDR3 runs to 15 residues. DNA for the CDR3: TGTGCTAGTGAACCGGGACAGGGAAACAATCAGCCCCAGCATTTT. Protein product: CASEPGQGNNQPQHF.

The chain recombines TRBV18 with TRBJ1-1; no definite D call. V lost 2 bases, J lost 1 base, and 5 bases lay in between. This CDR3 region has 13 residues. The germline CDR1 and CDR2 sequences are KGHSH and LQKENI. The CDR3 reads CASSPISNTEAFF. CDR3 DNA sequence: TGTGCCAGCTCACCAATCTCGAACACTGAAGCTTTCTTT. Full variable domain (outside the CDR3, taken from reference TRBV18 and TRBJ1-1): NAGVMQNPRHLVRRRGQEARLRCSPMKGHSHVYWYRQLPEEGLKFMVYLQKENIIDESGMPKERFSAEFPKEGPSILRIQQVVRGDSAAYFCASSPISNTEAFFGQGTRLTVV.

The gene calls are TRBV7-2 and TRBJ2-4; 7 nucleotides agree with TRBD2. Germline values: CDR1 SGHTA, CDR2 FQGNSA. This CDR3 spans 16 amino acids. V lost 1 base to trimming and J lost 3 bases; unmatched junction nucleotides: 6. In DNA form, the CDR3 reads TGTGCCAGCAGCTTAGGGGCGGGGGTCCTCAAAAACATTCAGTACTTC. Translation: CASSLGAGVLKNIQYF.

The V gene is TRBV9, the J gene TRBJ2-1, with D tentatively TRBD2 (6 bases). The CDR3 runs to 15 residues. Trimming took 0 bases from V and 4 from J, leaving 11 bases between them. Per germline, CDR1 SGDLS and CDR2 YYNGEE. Written as DNA, the CDR3 is TGTGCCAGCAGCGTAGGGGGGGAACCTTACAATGAGCAGTTCTTC. This gives the protein CASSVGGEPYNEQFF.

The J gene is TRBJ2-2, the V gene TRBV11-2, with D tentatively TRBD1 (5 bases). Germline V gene data show CDR1 as SGHAT and CDR2 as FQNNGV. This CDR3 region has 14 residues. The ends were cut back, 5 bases at V and 1 base at J, with 8 bases in the middle. CDR3 protein: CASSPGWNTGELFF. The CDR3 DNA is TGTGCCAGCAGCCCAGGGTGGAACACCGGGGAGCTGTTTTTT.